This T cell receptor (beta chain) stems from a study of identical twins. The germline CDR1 and CDR2 sequences are SGDLS and YYNGEE. The trim removed 3 bases at V and 6 bases at J, leaving 8 bases unmatched. The CDR3 totals 15 residues. TCRdb reanalysed the 5' RACE reads using MiXCR and keeps one entry per CDR3 protein. The data hold roughly 540,000 distinct CDR3 sequences, with 22% observed a single time. This same sample was also taken into another study, of T cells expressing NK-cell markers. In that study: Where a handful of donors were concerned, these clonotypes also led the CD3+CD56-NKG2C+ fraction.

Sequencing used CD4+ T cells sorted from blood. The sequence came from a woman younger than 35 in good health. The chain is built from TRBV9 and TRBJ2-3; 9 bases map to TRBD1. The CDR3: CASSGGTGSRDTQYF. The CDR3 DNA reads TGTGCCAGCAGCGGTGGGACAGGGAGCAGGGATACGCAGTATTTT.